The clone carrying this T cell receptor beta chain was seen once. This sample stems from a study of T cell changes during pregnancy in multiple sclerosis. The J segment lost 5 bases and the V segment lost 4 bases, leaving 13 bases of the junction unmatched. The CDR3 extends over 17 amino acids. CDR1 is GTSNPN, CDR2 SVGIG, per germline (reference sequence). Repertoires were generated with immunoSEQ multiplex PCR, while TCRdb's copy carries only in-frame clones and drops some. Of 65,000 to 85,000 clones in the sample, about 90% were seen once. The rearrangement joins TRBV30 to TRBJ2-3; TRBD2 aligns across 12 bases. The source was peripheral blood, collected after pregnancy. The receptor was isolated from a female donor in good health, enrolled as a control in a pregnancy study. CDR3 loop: CAWTPVRLAGGQDTQYF. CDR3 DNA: TGTGCCTGGACCCCGGTAAGGCTAGCGGGGGGGCAAGATACGCAGTATTTT. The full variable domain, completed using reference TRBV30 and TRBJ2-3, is SQTIHQWPATLVQPVGSPLSLECTVEGTSNPNLYWYRQAAGRGLQLLFYSVGIGQISSEVPQNLSASRPQDRQFILSSKKLLLSDSGFYLCAWTPVRLAGGQDTQYFGPGTRLTVL.